A selection of T cell receptor beta chains follows, all from one sample in a study of T-cell reconstitution after alpha-beta-depleted transplantation in children. Using its own MiXCR run on the PCR reads, TCRdb lists one record per CDR3 protein. The sample consists of about a million distinct CDR3 sequences, roughly 29% of them appearing once. The starting material was PBMCs, mostly from graft donor cells, obtained 360 days after TCRalphabeta/CD19-depleted stem cell transplant. These receptors were collected from a boy under two years old who had a stem cell transplant for SCID, so the T cells may come from the graft donor. Each CDR3 is given with its conserved first and last residue. The order of the fields is V gene, D gene, CDR3 length, J gene, clone size, CDR3 protein, CDR3 DNA. The D gene is left open where the match is weak. Rows may omit the clone size; those that give it use once, few, many or a size class.

>TRBV7-6|NA|15|TRBJ1-1|few
CASSLRAWGGTEAFF
TGTGCCAGCAGCTTACGGGCCTGGGGAGGCACTGAAGCTTTCTTT
>TRBV5-1|NA|13|TRBJ1-1|NA
CASSPPGYTEAFF
TGCGCCAGCAGCCCTCCCGGATACACTGAAGCTTTCTTT
>TRBV2|NA|16|TRBJ1-1|NA
CASSGDPIQLNTEAFF
TGTGCCAGCAGTGGGGACCCGATCCAATTGAACACTGAAGCTTTCTTT
>TRBV7-9|NA|12|TRBJ2-1|few
CASSLPVGEQFF
TGTGCCAGCAGTCTACCGGTGGGCGAGCAGTTCTTC
>TRBV9|NA|15|TRBJ2-5|many
CASSPSGTESETQYF
TGTGCCAGCAGCCCCTCGGGTACAGAGTCGGAGACCCAGTACTTC
>TRBV6-5|TRBD2|17|TRBJ2-3|few
CASSVVGGGSSTDTQYF
TGTGCCAGCAGCGTCGTGGGGGGGGGATCTAGCACAGATACGCAGTATTTT
>TRBV15|TRBD1|16|TRBJ1-1|NA
CATSRARGQGSPEAFF
TGTGCCACCAGCAGAGCCCGGGGACAGGGGTCGCCTGAAGCTTTCTTT
>TRBV4-2|TRBD2|18|TRBJ2-2|NA
CASSQESGGAGGVGELFF
TGTGCCAGCAGCCAAGAGAGTGGGGGAGCGGGGGGTGTGGGGGAGCTGTTTTTT
>TRBV20-1|TRBD2|17|TRBJ2-1|few
CSARFPSGWSSYNEQFF
TGCAGTGCTAGGTTTCCTAGCGGGTGGAGCTCCTACAATGAGCAGTTCTTC
>TRBV12-3/TRBV12-4|TRBD2|18|TRBJ2-5|few
CASSPLPGRGGRMETQYF
TGTGCCAGCAGTCCCCTACCGGGGCGGGGGGGCCGTATGGAGACCCAGTACTTC
>TRBV6-5|NA|12|TRBJ2-3|NA
CASSYAGYTQYF
TGTGCCAGCAGTTACGCCGGATATACGCAGTATTTT
>TRBV28|TRBD1|16|TRBJ2-2|NA
CASSSPGDRGTGELFF
TGTGCCAGCAGTTCGCCGGGGGACAGGGGAACCGGGGAGCTGTTTTTT
>TRBV12-3/TRBV12-4|NA|15|TRBJ2-3|few
CASSLWVLQGDTQYF
TGTGCCAGCAGTCTCTGGGTCCTTCAGGGAGATACGCAGTATTTT
>TRBV12-3/TRBV12-4|NA|18|TRBJ2-5|NA
CASSRGGQGTWLGETQYF
TGTGCCAGCAGTCGTGGCGGGCAGGGGACGTGGTTGGGAGAGACCCAGTACTTC
>TRBV11-2|NA|16|TRBJ1-4|NA
CASSLIPGPLGEKLFF
TGTGCCAGCAGCTTAATCCCGGGGCCGTTGGGAGAAAAACTGTTTTTT
>TRBV4-1|NA|17|TRBJ2-2|NA
CASSPPGALWNTGELFF
TGCGCCAGCAGCCCTCCGGGGGCCCTTTGGAACACCGGGGAGCTGTTTTTT
>TRBV7-9|TRBD2|15|TRBJ2-5|many
CASSTQTSGGETQYF
TGTGCCAGCAGCACCCAGACTAGCGGGGGAGAGACCCAGTACTTC
>TRBV6-1|TRBD2|15|TRBJ2-1|NA
CASGLAGGLYNEQFF
TGTGCCAGCGGCTTAGCGGGGGGCCTATACAATGAGCAGTTCTTC
>TRBV12-3/TRBV12-4|NA|14|TRBJ1-1|few
CATVGRKMNTEAFF
TGTGCCACGGTAGGGCGGAAGATGAACACTGAAGCTTTCTTT
>TRBV2|TRBD1|12|TRBJ2-5|NA
CASTGTGETQYF
TGTGCCAGCACCGGGACAGGAGAGACCCAGTACTTC
>TRBV10-3|NA|17|TRBJ2-3|NA
CAISEPLGTWSTDTQYF
TGTGCCATCAGTGAGCCCCTCGGTACCTGGAGCACAGATACGCAGTATTTT
>TRBV5-5|NA|14|TRBJ2-5|few
CASSPRGRGETQYF
TGTGCCAGCAGCCCCAGGGGCAGGGGAGAGACCCAGTACTTC
>TRBV20-1|NA|13|TRBJ1-1|NA
CSARGLMNTEAFF
TGCAGTGCTAGGGGCCTCATGAACACTGAAGCTTTCTTT
>TRBV4-3|NA|15|TRBJ2-2|once
CASSQDPARAGELFF
TGCGCCAGCAGCCAAGATCCAGCAAGGGCCGGGGAGCTGTTTTTT
>TRBV10-3|TRBD1|15|TRBJ1-1|few
CAISAPPGGGVEAFF
TGTGCCATCAGTGCCCCCCCAGGGGGGGGTGTTGAAGCTTTCTTT
>TRBV7-2|NA|13|TRBJ2-2|many
CASSLVSTGELFF
TGTGCCAGCAGCTTAGTTTCGACAGGGGAGCTGTTTTTT
>TRBV6-2/TRBV6-3|NA|17|TRBJ2-7|once
CASSYARPGRETYEQYF
TGTGCCAGCAGTTATGCCCGGCCGGGCCGCGAGACCTACGAGCAGTACTTC
>TRBV15|NA|15|TRBJ2-3|NA
CATSRDQLSTDTQYF
TGTGCCACCAGCAGAGATCAGCTAAGCACAGATACGCAGTATTTT
>TRBV9|TRBD1|15|TRBJ2-7|few
CASSVGAQGSYEQYF
TGTGCCAGCAGCGTTGGGGCACAGGGGTCCTACGAGCAGTACTTC
>TRBV28|NA|14|TRBJ2-1|NA
CASSLYAGRHEQFF
TGTGCCAGCAGTTTATATGCAGGGAGGCATGAGCAGTTCTTC
>TRBV29-1|NA|12|TRBJ2-3|few
CSVAESTDTQYF
TGCAGCGTTGCCGAGTCCACAGATACGCAGTATTTT